These 7 T cell receptor beta chains came from one sample sequenced in a study of CD8 T cells in Susac syndrome. Random hexamers were used to reverse transcribe roughly 0.5 to 1 ug of RNA. TCRdb independently ran MiXCR on the immunoSEQ multiplex PCR reads; one entry per CDR3 protein. The sample has some 200,000 distinct CDR3 sequences, roughly 94% seen once; the top ten hold about 0.15%. The specimen sequenced was CD8+ T cells from PBMCs. These TCRs come from a human donor with Susac syndrome.

This chain connects TRBV30 to TRBJ2-1, with TRBD2 matching over 8 bases. V lost 0 bases and J lost 9; bases outside the gene matches: 16. This CDR3 comprises 17 residues. The germline V gene encodes CDR1 GTSNPN and CDR2 SVGIG (reference sequence). The CDR3: CAWSVRVWASGGSEQFF. The CDR3 DNA reads as TGTGCCTGGAGTGTTAGGGTTTGGGCGAGCGGGGGATCTGAGCAGTTCTTC.

The rearrangement links TRBV28 to TRBJ1-1; 7 bases fit TRBD1. This CDR3 contains 14 residues. V trimming: 1 base; J trimming: 7 bases; junction bases outside the gene matches: 6. Germline V gene sequence: CDR1 MDHEN, CDR2 SYDVKM. The CDR3 reads CASSLFSDRVEAFF. CDR3 coding DNA: TGTGCCAGCAGTTTATTTTCAGACAGGGTTGAAGCTTTCTTT.

This sequence joins TRBV5-6 and TRBJ1-5, with 8 nucleotides matching TRBD1. The CDR3 sequence is 16 residues long. After removal of 0 bases from V and 2 bases from J, the junction contained 4 bases not matched to a gene. In germline, CDR1 is SGHDT, CDR2 YYEEEE. The CDR3 reads CASSLALQGGNQPQHF. As DNA, the CDR3 is TGTGCCAGCAGCTTGGCACTACAGGGGGGCAATCAGCCCCAGCATTTT. Based on the CDR3 plus reference TRBV5-6 and TRBJ1-5, the full variable domain is DAGVTQSPTHLIKTRGQQVTLRCSPKSGHDTVSWYQQALGQGPQFIFQYYEEEERQRGNFPDRFSGHQFPNYSSELNVNALLLGDSALYLCASSLALQGGNQPQHFGDGTRLSIL.

This chain connects TRBV20-1 to TRBJ1-2, with 9 bases aligning to TRBD1. The CDR3 runs to 17 residues. Germline V gives CDR1 DFQATT, CDR2 SNEGSKA (reference sequence). The V gene end was trimmed by 0 bases and the J gene end by 8 bases; junction bases not matched to a gene: 16. The CDR3, as DNA: TGCAGTGCTAGAGATCGGAAAGGCTACAGGGGGCACGGGGGCTACACCTTC. Protein product: CSARDRKGYRGHGGYTF.

The V gene is TRBV7-2, the J gene TRBJ1-4, with 9 bases lining up with TRBD1. Germline trimming cut 6 bases from V and 8 bases from J; bases unmatched to any gene: 4. The CDR3 totals 13 residues. CDR1 and CDR2 (germline): SGHTA, FQGNSA. In DNA form, the CDR3 reads TGTGCCAGCAGGGACAGGGGCTGGGAAAAACTGTTTTTT. This translates into CASRDRGWEKLFF.

The V and J genes are TRBV5-1 and TRBJ1-6; the match to TRBD1 covers 11 bases. With 0 bases clipped from V and 10 bases from J, the junction kept 6 bases outside the gene matches. This CDR3 is built from 16 residues. From germline, CDR1 is SGHRS and CDR2 YFSETQ. For the CDR3, the DNA is TGCGCCAGCAGCTTGGGGACAGGGGGCAACGGCTCACCCCTCCACTTT. Its translation is CASSLGTGGNGSPLHF.

The CDR3 loop reads CASSQDKGQYYGYTF. Here the CDR3 DNA reads TGCGCCAGCAGCCAAGATAAAGGACAGTACTATGGCTACACCTTC. V and J are TRBV4-1 and TRBJ1-2; D is possibly TRBD1 (6 bases). This CDR3 is 15 amino acids long. CDR1 and CDR2 (germline): MGHRA, YSYEKL. Trimming pared 0 bases from V and 3 bases from J, leaving 11 bases between.